This is a list of T cell receptor beta chains from one sample in a study of CD8+CD57+ T cells in acquired aplastic anemia. In TCRdb, the reads were re-called with MiXCR into one record per CDR3 protein. The sample shows over 100,000 distinct CDR3 sequences, approximately 41% of them seen only once. Sequenced material: sorted CD4+, CD8+, or CD8+CD57+ T cells (not recorded which) from PBMCs. These receptors all come from a human donor in good health, serving as a control. The CDR3 runs from the conserved cysteine through the conserved F or W. D genes are given only for firm matches. Part of the rows lack a size; the others show once, few, many or a class for expanded clones.

>-|13|many|TRBV2|TRBJ2-2
TGTGCCAGCATGGAGAGAGGGCTCGGGGAGCTGTTTTTT
CASMERGLGELFF
>TRBD1|15|many|TRBV4-1|TRBJ2-2
TGCGCCAGCAGCCCCGGGACAGCTAACACCGGGGAGCTGTTTTTT
CASSPGTANTGELFF
>TRBD1|16|few|TRBV10-3|TRBJ1-3
TGTGCCATCGGAGACCGGGCGACAGGGTCTGGAAACACCATATATTTT
CAIGDRATGSGNTIYF
>TRBD1|14|many|TRBV7-9|TRBJ1-2
TGTGCCAGCAGCCACGGACAGGGGGCGAGTGGCTACACCTTC
CASSHGQGASGYTF
>-|13|-|TRBV6-1|TRBJ2-6
TGTGCCATCCCACCGCCCGGGGCCAACGTCCTGACTTTC
CAIPPPGANVLTF
>TRBD2|18|-|TRBV27|TRBJ2-1
TGTGCCAGCAGTCCATCTCTCCTTCTAGCGGGAGCGAAGAATGTGCAGTTCTTC
CASSPSLLLAGAKNVQFF
>-|14|-|TRBV29-1|TRBJ2-6
TGCAGCGTTGCGCGGGCTGGTGGGGCCAACGTCCTGACTTTC
CSVARAGGANVLTF
>TRBD2|17|many|TRBV6-4|TRBJ2-3
TGTGCCAGCAGTGACTCTCCCGGACTAGCGGGCACAGATACGCAGTATTTT
CASSDSPGLAGTDTQYF
>TRBD2|13|-|TRBV10-2|TRBJ2-5
TGCGCCAGCAGAAGAGCGGGGGGAGAGACCCAGTACTTC
CASRRAGGETQYF
>TRBD2|15|-|TRBV6-5|TRBJ2-7
TGTGCCAGCAGTTACGACACTAGCGGGGGCTACGAGCAGTACTTC
CASSYDTSGGYEQYF
>TRBD1|15|many|TRBV5-6|TRBJ1-1
TGTGCCAGCAGCTTGGGACAGGGGCTGTGGACTGAAGCTTTCTTT
CASSLGQGLWTEAFF
>-|15|few|TRBV11-2|TRBJ2-1
TGTGCCAGCAGCTCTACCTCCGGCTCGTCCCGGGGCCTGTTCTTC
CASSSTSGSSRGLFF
>TRBD2|16|few|TRBV11-1|TRBJ2-7
TGTGCCAGCAGCTTAGCGTCCAGCGGGGGGGGATACGAGCAGTACTTC
CASSLASSGGGYEQYF
>TRBD1|17|-|TRBV15|TRBJ1-3
TGTGCCACCAGCAGAGACAGGGGGCGACTCCCTGGAAACACCATATATTTT
CATSRDRGRLPGNTIYF
>-|16|many|TRBV6-1|TRBJ1-6
TGTGCCAGCAGGCCTCTACGGCAGGGGATTAATTCACCCCTCCACTTT
CASRPLRQGINSPLHF
>-|15|many|TRBV29-1|TRBJ2-1
TGCAGCGTTGTTCGGTTTGCCTCCGAGGCCAATGAGCAGTTCTTC
CSVVRFASEANEQFF
>TRBD1|16|-|TRBV4-2|TRBJ1-5
TGTGCCAGCAGCCCTGGGACAGGGGCTAGCAATCAGCCCCAGCGTTTT
CASSPGTGASNQPQRF
>TRBD1|16|-|TRBV5-5|TRBJ1-6
TGTGCCAGCAGTTCCGGGACAGGGGGCTTGGATCCACCCCTCCACTTT
CASSSGTGGLDPPLHF
>TRBD1|17|many|TRBV11-2|TRBJ1-2
TGTGCCAGCAGCTTAGACGGGACAGGGGGTGCAAACTATGGCTACACCTTC
CASSLDGTGGANYGYTF
>-|14|-|TRBV12-3/TRBV12-4|TRBJ1-1
TGTGCCAGCAGTTTTGCTCCAGGGAACACTGAAGCTTTCTTT
CASSFAPGNTEAFF
>TRBD2|15|many|TRBV12-3/TRBV12-4|TRBJ2-3
TGTGCCAGCAGTTCCATAGCGGGGCGCACAGATACGCAGTATTTT
CASSSIAGRTDTQYF
>-|14|-|TRBV15|TRBJ2-6
TGTGCCACCAGCCTGAGCTCTGGGGCCAACGTCCTGACTTTC
CATSLSSGANVLTF
>TRBD2|12|few|TRBV10-2|TRBJ2-7
TGCGCCAGCAAGCGGGGGCCCTACGAGCAGTACTTC
CASKRGPYEQYF
>TRBD1|15|-|TRBV19|TRBJ2-7
TGTGCCAGTAGTCTGAGCGGGACAGGGGTAAACGAGCAGTACTTC
CASSLSGTGVNEQYF
>-|13|many|TRBV7-6|TRBJ1-2
TGTGCCAGCAGCTTAGGGGGGGCCTATGGCTACACCTTC
CASSLGGAYGYTF
>-|13|many|TRBV5-1|TRBJ2-7
TGCGCCAGCAGCTCAGGACAGCCCTACGAGCAGTACTTC
CASSSGQPYEQYF
>TRBD1|13|many|TRBV11-3|TRBJ1-1
TGTGCCAGCAGCGCTACAGGGGGTAAAGAAGCTTTCTTT
CASSATGGKEAFF
>-|14|-|TRBV10-2|TRBJ1-6
TGCGCCAGCAGGGAGGCAGTAGGTAATTCACCCCTCCACTTT
CASREAVGNSPLHF
>-|15|-|TRBV10-2|TRBJ1-1
TGCGCCAGCAGTGGGGGGACTAGCGGGGCAACTGAAGCTTTCTTT
CASSGGTSGATEAFF
>-|13|-|TRBV29-1|TRBJ1-1
TGCAGCGTTGCTGGACAGCCGACCACTGAAGCTTTCTTT
CSVAGQPTTEAFF
>-|15|few|TRBV10-3|TRBJ1-2
TGTGCCATCAGTGAGGTTATTGAGAGGAAACATGGCTACACCTTC
CAISEVIERKHGYTF
>TRBD1|13|many|TRBV12-3/TRBV12-4|TRBJ1-2
TGTGCCATTAACGACAGGGTACGCTATGGCTACACCTTC
CAINDRVRYGYTF
>-|13|many|TRBV2|TRBJ2-3
TGTGCCAGCAGTGAGGAGAATATGGATACGCAGTATTTT
CASSEENMDTQYF
>TRBD2|14|many|TRBV12-3/TRBV12-4|TRBJ2-1
TGTGCCAGCAGCTCCTCGACTAGCATCAATGAGCAGTTCTTC
CASSSSTSINEQFF
>-|15|-|TRBV10-3|TRBJ1-6
TGTGCCATCAGTGAGTCTGCTGGGTCAGGTTCACCCCTCCACTTT
CAISESAGSGSPLHF
>-|15|many|TRBV11-2|TRBJ2-7
TGTGCCAGCAGCGGAACCCGGGACTCATCCTACGAGCAGTACTTC
CASSGTRDSSYEQYF
>-|14|few|TRBV24-1|TRBJ2-5
TGTGCCACCAGTGATTGGGACGGCCAAGAGACCCAGTACTTC
CATSDWDGQETQYF
>TRBD1|11|-|TRBV20-1|TRBJ1-2
TGCAGTGCTAGGGACAGGGTAACAGGCCAATTC
CSARDRVTGQF
>-|13|many|TRBV6-6|TRBJ2-3
TGTGCCAGCAGTTCCCACAACACAGATACGCAGTATTTT
CASSSHNTDTQYF
>-|15|-|TRBV5-6|TRBJ2-4
TGTGCCAGCACCAAGCAGGGATTCTTAAAAAACATTCAGTACTTC
CASTKQGFLKNIQYF